One sample yielded the 7 T cell receptor beta chains listed below, sequenced in a study of blood T cells in healthy people across ages. Next came a second PCR, run for 7 to 11 cycles, which used a sample-barcoded 5' primer along with a J-beta primer mix. TCRdb reanalysed the 5' RACE reads using MiXCR and keeps one entry per CDR3 protein. Altogether around 1,900,000 distinct CDR3 sequences are present, around 40% being singletons, with the ten largest covering around 23%. The sample consisted of blood. The receptor source for this set is a human donor in good health.

This clonotype has just a few counts. The rearrangement links TRBV12-3 or TRBV12-4 to TRBJ1-1, with D possibly matching TRBD1 (6 bases). The V end was cut by 5 bases, the J end by 1 base, with 11 bases between. This CDR3 comprises 14 residues. The DNA of the CDR3 is TGTGCCAGCAGTCCCTACAGGGAGAACACTGAAGCTTTCTTT. This encodes CASSPYRENTEAFF.

This clonotype was seen only a few times. The chain has TRBV20-1 and TRBJ1-1; D not resolved. This CDR3 has 13 residues. Deletions cut 5 bases from V and 5 bases from J, with 15 bases between. CDR1 is DFQATT, CDR2 SNEGSKA, per germline (reference sequence). CDR3 sequence reads: CSAPRLRDTEAFF. The CDR3 DNA reads as TGCAGTGCTCCCCGACTTAGGGATACTGAAGCTTTCTTT.

In this sample, this clonotype turned up a few times. The rearrangement links TRBV24-1 to TRBJ1-2, with 9 bases that match TRBD1. The trim removed 5 bases at V and 2 bases at J, leaving 2 bases unmatched. Germline CDR1 KGHDR, CDR2 SFDVKD. The CDR3 totals 14 residues. The CDR3 nucleotides are TGTGCCACCAGTGCCACAGGGGGCAACTATGGCTACACCTTC. It specifies CATSATGGNYGYTF.

The chain combines TRBV5-1 with TRBJ2-2; TRBD1 matches 9 bases. Germline-derived CDR1 and CDR2 are SGHRS and YFSETQ. The CDR3 runs 16 residues. Unmatched junction bases numbered 4, after V lost 4 bases and J lost 0 bases. The CDR3 loop reads CASSIGQGTNTGELFF. CDR3 DNA: TGCGCCAGCAGCATCGGACAGGGGACGAACACCGGGGAGCTGTTTTTT.

This chain links TRBV10-3 with TRBJ1-2, with 7 bases that match TRBD1. The CDR3 loop spans 15 amino acids. V lost 6 bases and J lost 4; bases outside the gene matches: 11. The germline V gene encodes CDR1 ENHRY and CDR2 SYGVKD. The DNA of the CDR3 is TGTGCCATCAGCGAGCCGGGACAGAGCTTCTATGGCTACACCTTC. Encoded protein: CAISEPGQSFYGYTF.

This chain uses TRBV5-1 with TRBJ2-1; the D is unclear. Germline assignment: CDR1 SGHRS and CDR2 YFSETQ. With 4 bases removed from V and 2 bases from J, the gap between germline ends came to 10 bases. The CDR3 spans 14 residues. The CDR3 reads CASSKLSPYNEQFF. As DNA, the CDR3 is TGCGCCAGCAGCAAACTAAGCCCCTACAATGAGCAGTTCTTC. The full variable domain, rest sourced from reference TRBV5-1 and TRBJ2-1, is KAGVTQTPRYLIKTRGQQVTLSCSPISGHRSVSWYQQTPGQGLQFLFEYFSETQRNKGNFPGRFSGRQFSNSRSEMNVSTLELGDSALYLCASSKLSPYNEQFFGPGTRLTVL.

This clonotype was picked up a small number of times. The rearrangement links TRBV4-1 to TRBJ1-2; D is uncertain. The germline CDR1 and CDR2 sequences are MGHRA and YSYEKL. CDR3 size: 13 residues. V dropped 1 base and J dropped 7 bases, with 10 bases sitting between them. The CDR3 here is CASSQVPSAGYTF. In DNA form, the CDR3 reads TGCGCCAGCAGCCAAGTCCCGTCGGCTGGCTACACCTTC.